Following are 22 T cell receptor beta chains from one sample sequenced in a study of blood T cells in healthy people across ages. A J-beta primer mix and a sample-barcoded 5' primer were used in a second PCR of roughly 7 to 12 cycles. Using its own MiXCR run on the 5' RACE reads, TCRdb lists one record per CDR3 protein. This sample has 1.5 million or so distinct CDR3 sequences, with 35% to 45% found just once. The sequenced sample was blood. These receptors came from a woman aged 18-35 years in good health.

The chain has TRBV28 and TRBJ2-5; D uncertain. V was cut by 5 bases and J by 4 bases, with 11 bases left in between. The CDR3 spans 13 residues. Germline-derived CDR1 and CDR2 are MDHEN and SYDVKM. DNA for the CDR3: TGTGCCAGCAGTCCGCCGGAGCCAGAGACCCAGTACTTC. It encodes CASSPPEPETQYF.

This clonotype was detected many times. This sequence joins TRBV5-1 and TRBJ2-1, with 8 bases that match TRBD2. Losses at the gene ends were 2 bases for V and 6 bases for J; bases not matched to a gene: 1. The germline V gene encodes CDR1 SGHRS and CDR2 YFSETQ. CDR3 length: 13 amino acids. This CDR3 reads CASSLGTSNEQFF. Written as DNA, the CDR3 is TGCGCCAGCAGCTTAGGGACTAGCAATGAGCAGTTCTTC.

This chain connects TRBV5-1 to TRBJ2-2; D unresolved. This CDR3 contains 11 residues. V shed 6 bases and J shed 16 bases, with 16 bases lying between them. Germline V lookup: CDR1 SGHRS, CDR2 YFSETQ. CDR3 amino acids: CASNPVLVGFF. CDR3 DNA: TGCGCCAGCAACCCGGTGCTCGTCGGGTTTTTT.

CDR3 in DNA: TGCGCCAGCAGCACCTTCGGACGGGAGACCCAGTACTTC. Translating gives CASSTFGRETQYF. The chain combines TRBV5-1 with TRBJ2-4; D not resolved. The J call may be faulty, since TRBJ2-5 better matches the DNA end. The length of the CDR3 is 13 residues. The germline gives CDR1 SGHRS, CDR2 YFSETQ.

The V gene is TRBV7-2, the J gene TRBJ1-1; D possibly corresponds to TRBD1 (5 bases). The V gene lost 4 bases and the J gene lost 2 bases, with 26 bases spanning the gap. CDR3 length: 19 residues. Germline lookup yields CDR1 SGHTA and CDR2 FQGNSA. CDR3 sequence reads: CASSSISGTAAKLNTEAFF. The CDR3 DNA sequence: TGTGCCAGCAGCTCTATCTCCGGGACGGCCGCTAAGTTAAACACTGAAGCTTTCTTT.

V gene TRBV18 combines with J gene TRBJ2-7, with 8 bases matching TRBD2. Germline V lookup: CDR1 KGHSH, CDR2 LQKENI. There are 15 residues in the CDR3. V lost 1 base and J lost 7; bases outside the gene matches: 9. The CDR3 DNA reads as TGTGCCAGCTCACCACTCAGCGGGGGATACAATGAGCAGTACTTC. Its protein is CASSPLSGGYNEQYF.

The gene calls are TRBV24-1 and TRBJ1-2, with D maybe TRBD1 (6 bases). The germline V gene has CDR1 KGHDR and CDR2 SFDVKD. The CDR3 extends over 15 amino acids. V was trimmed by 4 bases and J by 2 bases, leaving 13 bases between them. CDR3 in DNA: TGTGCCACCAGTGAACCTAGGGGGTCAAACTATGGCTACACCTTC. Its translation: CATSEPRGSNYGYTF.

CDR3: CASEPGGAYNEQFF. CDR3 nucleotides: TGCGCCAGCGAACCGGGGGGGGCCTACAATGAGCAGTTCTTC. The chain employs TRBV5-1 and TRBJ2-1; 8 bases are shared with TRBD2. Germline V gene lookup returns CDR1 SGHRS and CDR2 YFSETQ. There are 14 residues in the CDR3. The V segment lost 7 bases and the J segment 2 bases; nucleotides outside the gene matches: 5. Drawing the rest from reference TRBV5-1 and TRBJ2-1, the complete variable domain is KAGVTQTPRYLIKTRGQQVTLSCSPISGHRSVSWYQQTPGQGLQFLFEYFSETQRNKGNFPGRFSGRQFSNSRSEMNVSTLELGDSALYLCASEPGGAYNEQFFGPGTRLTVL.

The chain uses TRBV20-1 and TRBJ2-7; D unresolved. This CDR3 contains 13 residues. Germline V gene sequence: CDR1 DFQATT, CDR2 SNEGSKA (reference sequence). The V and J ends lost 5 bases and 3 bases respectively, with 14 bases between them. CDR3 loop: CSASPVHLYEQYF. The CDR3 region has the DNA TGCAGTGCTTCACCGGTACACCTCTACGAGCAGTACTTC.

V gene TRBV29-1 combines with J gene TRBJ2-3; the D is unclear. CDR3 length: 16 amino acids. Per germline, CDR1 SQVTM and CDR2 ANQGSEA. Trimming left V 2 bases short and J 2 bases short, with 17 bases between. The CDR3 is CSVEMGTTRSTDTQYF. CDR3 bases: TGCAGCGTTGAAATGGGAACCACCCGGTCCACAGATACGCAGTATTTT.

This rearrangement joins TRBV6-5 to TRBJ1-1; D is undetermined. The CDR3 runs to 10 residues. The germline V gene has CDR1 MNHEY and CDR2 SVGAGI. Trimming left V 7 bases short and J 8 bases short, with 8 bases between. For the CDR3, the DNA is TGTGCCAGCAAAGTAGGCGAAGCTTTCTTT. Its protein is CASKVGEAFF.

This clonotype has only one observation. The chain couples TRBV7-6 to TRBJ2-3; the D is unclear. Germline V CDR1 and CDR2: SGHVS, FNYEAQ. The V gene lost 1 base and the J gene lost 2 bases, with 10 bases spanning the gap. The CDR3 spans 15 residues. CDR3 DNA: TGTGCCAGCAGCTTAGGTCTCCGCCCCACAGATACGCAGTATTTT. Translation: CASSLGLRPTDTQYF.

V is TRBV10-3 and J is TRBJ1-1; 9 positions agree with TRBD1. J gave up 6 bases and V 6 bases, and 5 bases lay outside the gene matches. This CDR3 spans 13 amino acids. Germline lookup yields CDR1 ENHRY and CDR2 SYGVKD. Here the CDR3 DNA reads TGTGCCATCAGGGACAGGGGTGACGCTGAAGCTTTCTTT. Translation: CAIRDRGDAEAFF.

This clonotype has just a few counts. This sequence joins TRBV9 and TRBJ2-7, with a possible D match to TRBD1 (7 bases). The V gene's germline CDR1 is SGDLS and CDR2 YYNGEE. The CDR3 sequence is 15 residues long. The germline V and J ends were trimmed by 3 bases and 3 bases, with 16 bases remaining between them. CDR3 residues: CASSATGDSIYEQYF. DNA of the CDR3: TGTGCCAGCAGCGCTACAGGGGACTCAATCTACGAGCAGTACTTC. Full variable domain (rest looked up from reference TRBV9 and TRBJ2-7): DSGVTQTPKHLITATGQRVTLRCSPRSGDLSVYWYQQSLDQGLQFLIQYYNGEERAKGNILERFSAQQFPDLHSELNLSSLELGDSALYFCASSATGDSIYEQYFGPGTRLTVT.

As DNA, the CDR3 is TGTGCCAGCAGCCTCAGGGACGGACAGGGTTTAGCGGGTGAGCAGTTCTTC. Its protein is CASSLRDGQGLAGEQFF. This rearrangement joins TRBV4-2 to TRBJ2-1; perhaps TRBD1 as D (8 bases). CDR3 size: 17 residues. Trimming shortened V by 4 bases and J by 9 bases, and 25 bases separated the two germline ends. Germline V gene data show CDR1 as LGHNA and CDR2 as YNFKEQ.

The chain has TRBV3-1 and TRBJ2-1, with no clear D. The J call is in doubt because the DNA end fits TRBJ2-7 better. The CDR3 is 15 amino acids. From germline, CDR1 is LGHDT and CDR2 YNNKEL (reference sequence). DNA for the CDR3: TGTGCCAGCAGCCAAGTAGCTGACTCCTACAATGAGCAGTACTTC. It translates to CASSQVADSYNEQYF.

This clonotype was picked up one time. The chain couples TRBV7-9 to TRBJ2-1; D remains ambiguous. Germline CDR1 is SEHNR and CDR2 is FQNEAQ (reference sequence). CDR3 size: 13 residues. V gave up 2 bases and J gave up 5 bases, with 7 bases separating them. Here the CDR3 DNA reads TGTGCCAGCAGCTTAAGCCAGAACAATGAGCAGTTCTTC. This translates into CASSLSQNNEQFF. The full variable domain, its missing parts supplied by reference TRBV7-9 and TRBJ2-1, is DTGVSQNPRHKITKRGQNVTFRCDPISEHNRLYWYRQTLGQGPEFLTYFQNEAQLEKSRLLSDRFSAERPKGSFSTLEIQRTEQGDSAMYLCASSLSQNNEQFFGPGTRLTVL.

Only a few counts were recorded for this clonotype. This chain joins TRBV20-1 and TRBJ2-3, with 12 bases matching TRBD2. The CDR3 totals 16 residues. J gave up 0 bases and V 4 bases, and 5 bases lay outside the gene matches. CDR1 is DFQATT and CDR2 is SNEGSKA in the germline V gene (reference sequence). DNA for the CDR3: TGCAGTGCTACTAGCGGGGGGGCCCCTAGCACAGATACGCAGTATTTT. Translated, it gives CSATSGGAPSTDTQYF.

This clonotype was recorded only once. The chain is built from TRBV7-9 and TRBJ2-7, with 9 bases aligning to TRBD2. The CDR3 loop spans 15 amino acids. The V gene's germline CDR1 is SEHNR and CDR2 FQNEAQ (reference sequence). With V trimmed by 7 bases and J by 7 bases, 14 bases remained unmatched. Written as DNA, the CDR3 is TGTGCCAGCATCCAGCGGGGGGCCCTCTACAATGAGCAGTACTTC. Its protein product is CASIQRGALYNEQYF.

As concerns this clonotype: A much more abundant neighbour one base away suggests this may be a read error. The J gene is TRBJ2-3, the V gene TRBV12-3 or TRBV12-4; D call uncertain. There are 15 residues in the CDR3. The CDR3 is CASSLVYLSTNTQYF. CDR3 coding DNA: TGTGCCAGCAGTTTAGTTTACCTTAGCACAAATACGCAGTATTTT.

This clonotype was picked up a small number of times. V is TRBV4-2 and J is TRBJ2-1, with TRBD2 matching over 11 bases. The CDR3 has 15 residues. Germline V lookup: CDR1 LGHNA, CDR2 YNFKEQ. J lost 8 bases, V lost 4 bases, and 7 bases had no gene match. The CDR3 protein is CASSLIAGGPDEQFF. DNA for the CDR3: TGTGCCAGCAGCCTTATAGCGGGAGGGCCAGATGAGCAGTTCTTC.

The rearrangement uses TRBV2 and TRBJ2-5; D gene ambiguous. The CDR3 consists of 13 residues. V was trimmed by 11 bases and J by 2 bases, leaving 15 bases between them. CDR1 and CDR2 from the germline V gene are SNHLY and FYNNEI. This CDR3 is CAGRVQQQETQYF. For the CDR3, the DNA is TGTGCCGGACGAGTACAGCAACAAGAGACCCAGTACTTC.